These T cell receptor beta chains were read from a single sample in a study of post-analysis software for immune sequencing data. TCRdb analysed the PCR reads with MiXCR anew, one entry per CDR3 protein. The table includes 820,000 or so distinct CDR3 sequences, about 57% detected once. The specimen sequenced was blood. Receptor source: a girl under 18 with multiple sclerosis. The CDR3 runs from the conserved cysteine through the conserved F or W. The D gene is left open where the match is weak. The size field is filled for only some rows; it gives once, few, many or a size class.

D: -; J: TRBJ1-5; size: few; V: TRBV6-5; DNA: TGTGCCAGCCATCGGGGCGCAAACAATCAGCCCCAGCATTTT; CDR3: CASHRGANNQPQHF
D: -; J: TRBJ2-1; size: few; V: TRBV10-3; DNA: TGTGCCATCGGAGGGGGCCCCAACAATGAGCAGTTCTTC; CDR3: CAIGGGPNNEQFF
D: -; J: TRBJ2-3; size: once; V: TRBV6-1; DNA: TGTGCCAGCAGTCGAGCCCTGTCGGAAGATACGCAGTATTTT; CDR3: CASSRALSEDTQYF
D: -; J: TRBJ2-7; size: -; V: TRBV12-3/TRBV12-4; DNA: TGTGCCAGCAGTATCACAGGGAGCAACTACGAGCAGTACTTC; CDR3: CASSITGSNYEQYF
D: -; J: TRBJ1-2; size: few; V: TRBV29-1; DNA: TGCAGCGTTGACGGGGGTGGCTACACCTTC; CDR3: CSVDGGGYTF
D: -; J: TRBJ2-5; size: -; V: TRBV5-1; DNA: TGCGCCAGCAGCTTGGATGTGGAAGAGACCCAGTACTTC; CDR3: CASSLDVEETQYF
D: TRBD2; J: TRBJ2-7; size: few; V: TRBV11-2; DNA: TGTGCCAGCAGGGAGGGACTAGCGGGAGTTATGTACGAGCAGTACTTC; CDR3: CASREGLAGVMYEQYF
D: TRBD2; J: TRBJ2-3; size: once; V: TRBV5-1; DNA: TGCGCCAGCAGCTCCCCCCGACTAGCGGGGAGCGGAAATACGCAGTATTTT; CDR3: CASSSPRLAGSGNTQYF
D: -; J: TRBJ1-5; size: once; V: TRBV4-1; DNA: TGCGCCAGCAGCCACGGGATTACAGGGTATCAGCCCCAGCATTTT; CDR3: CASSHGITGYQPQHF
D: TRBD2; J: TRBJ2-7; size: few; V: TRBV5-1; DNA: TGCGCCAGCAGACTCCCCCGGGGGGGCGAGCAGTACTTC; CDR3: CASRLPRGGEQYF
D: -; J: TRBJ1-4; size: -; V: TRBV6-2/TRBV6-3; DNA: TGTGCCAGCAGGAATCCGTCCCGGGACGGTAATGAAAAACTGTTTTTT; CDR3: CASRNPSRDGNEKLFF
D: TRBD2; J: TRBJ2-7; size: -; V: TRBV12-5; DNA: TGTGCTAGTGGTTTGGCCAAACTAGCGGGAGTTTCCTACGAGCAGTACTTC; CDR3: CASGLAKLAGVSYEQYF
D: TRBD2; J: TRBJ2-5; size: -; V: TRBV10-3; DNA: TGTGCCATCAGTGCGCCGGGACTAGCGGGAGAAAGGAAGACCCAGTACTTC; CDR3: CAISAPGLAGERKTQYF
D: -; J: TRBJ2-3; size: -; V: TRBV28; DNA: TGTGCCAGCATGCCCACCGGCGGGGCAGATACGCAGTATTTT; CDR3: CASMPTGGADTQYF
D: TRBD2; J: TRBJ2-1; size: -; V: TRBV9; DNA: TGTGCCAGCAGCGGATCCGGGACTAGCGGGTACAATGAGCAGTTCTTC; CDR3: CASSGSGTSGYNEQFF
D: TRBD1; J: TRBJ2-2; size: -; V: TRBV11-2; DNA: TGTGCCAGCAGCTTAGGGAACAGGGGCAACACCGGGGAGCTGTTTTTT; CDR3: CASSLGNRGNTGELFF
D: -; J: TRBJ1-2; size: -; V: TRBV3-1; DNA: TGTGCCAGCAGCCAGAACCTTGGATCTGGCTACACCTTC; CDR3: CASSQNLGSGYTF
D: -; J: TRBJ1-2; size: few; V: TRBV20-1; DNA: TGCAGTGCTCCTAGTGGGGGGGCGTTCGGCTACACCTTC; CDR3: CSAPSGGAFGYTF
D: TRBD2; J: TRBJ2-5; size: -; V: TRBV29-1; DNA: TGCAGCGTTGAAGTCAGCCGGGGGGAGGCGACCCAGTACTTC; CDR3: CSVEVSRGEATQYF
D: -; J: TRBJ2-3; size: -; V: TRBV7-2; DNA: TGTGCCAGCAGCACTAAGGGACACCAAAGGGATACGCAGTATTTT; CDR3: CASSTKGHQRDTQYF
D: TRBD2; J: TRBJ2-3; size: -; V: TRBV20-1; DNA: TGCAGTGCGATCCCGGGACTAGCTCGCTGGGGCCAAGGAAATACGCAGTATTTT; CDR3: CSAIPGLARWGQGNTQYF
D: -; J: TRBJ1-1; size: -; V: TRBV29-1; DNA: TGCAGCGTTGAAGGGAACCCGAACACTGAAGCTTTCTTT; CDR3: CSVEGNPNTEAFF
D: -; J: TRBJ2-5; size: -; V: TRBV5-1; DNA: TGCGCCAGCGGGAGCGCGGGGGCGCGGGAAGAGACCCAGTACTTC; CDR3: CASGSAGAREETQYF
D: TRBD1; J: TRBJ2-3; size: -; V: TRBV7-3; DNA: TGTGCCAGCAGCAAACTCGGACAGGGCACAGATACGCAGTATTTT; CDR3: CASSKLGQGTDTQYF
D: -; J: TRBJ2-3; size: -; V: TRBV20-1; DNA: TGCAGTGCTAGAGGTGGAGGGGGTAGGTCAGATACGCAGTATTTT; CDR3: CSARGGGGRSDTQYF
D: TRBD2; J: TRBJ2-7; size: -; V: TRBV12-3/TRBV12-4; DNA: TGTGCCAGCAGTTTACTAGCGGGGGCCTACAATGAGCAGTACTTC; CDR3: CASSLLAGAYNEQYF
D: TRBD2; J: TRBJ2-7; size: -; V: TRBV20-1; DNA: TGCAGTGCTAGGATCTCTAGCGGGGGCGGCGAGCAGTACTTC; CDR3: CSARISSGGGEQYF
D: TRBD2; J: TRBJ2-7; size: few; V: TRBV29-1; DNA: TGCAGCGTAGGGAACCTGCCGGGACTAGCGGCGCACTACGAGCAGTACTTC; CDR3: CSVGNLPGLAAHYEQYF
D: -; J: TRBJ1-2; size: -; V: TRBV4-1; DNA: TGCGCCAGCAGCCACGACAGGAATGGCTACACCTTC; CDR3: CASSHDRNGYTF
D: TRBD1; J: TRBJ1-2; size: -; V: TRBV20-1; DNA: TGCAGTGCCCCCCCGCGGGGACAGGGGAAGGGAGGCTACACCTTC; CDR3: CSAPPRGQGKGGYTF
D: TRBD2; J: TRBJ2-3; size: -; V: TRBV12-3/TRBV12-4; DNA: TGTGCCAGCAGCTCGAAAGCGGGGGGACACACAGATACGCAGTATTTT; CDR3: CASSSKAGGHTDTQYF
D: -; J: TRBJ2-5; size: -; V: TRBV20-1; DNA: TGCAGTGCCCCCAGAAGGGAGACCCAGTACTTC; CDR3: CSAPRRETQYF
D: TRBD1; J: TRBJ1-2; size: -; V: TRBV12-5; DNA: TGTGCTAGTGGTTTGCCCCCGGACAGGTACACCTTC; CDR3: CASGLPPDRYTF
D: -; J: TRBJ2-5; size: -; V: TRBV4-1; DNA: TGCGCCAGCAGCCTTACCCTACAGGGGACTTACTACGGGCAGTACTTC; CDR3: CASSLTLQGTYYGQYF
D: TRBD2; J: TRBJ2-1; size: few; V: TRBV5-1; DNA: TGCGCCAGCAGCTTGGGGACTAGCGGGAGTTACAATGAGCAGTTCTTC; CDR3: CASSLGTSGSYNEQFF
D: TRBD2; J: TRBJ2-7; size: few; V: TRBV10-3; DNA: TGTGCCATCAGTTCCATAGCGGGAGGGTCGGTCGAGCAGTACTTC; CDR3: CAISSIAGGSVEQYF
D: -; J: TRBJ2-1; size: -; V: TRBV4-1; DNA: TGCGCCAGCAGCCAAGGTTCCGGGACCGAATACAATGAGCAGTTCTTC; CDR3: CASSQGSGTEYNEQFF
D: -; J: TRBJ2-1; size: -; V: TRBV21-1; DNA: TGTGCCAGCAGCACCGCTAGCGGGAGGGCCAACAATGAGCAGTTCTTC; CDR3: CASSTASGRANNEQFF
D: TRBD1; J: TRBJ2-3; size: few; V: TRBV29-1; DNA: TGCAGCGTTGAGCCGGGACAGGGTCCAGATACGCAGTATTTT; CDR3: CSVEPGQGPDTQYF
D: -; J: TRBJ2-7; size: few; V: TRBV6-5; DNA: TGTGCCAGCAGTTACGGGGGCAGAATCAAAGACGAGCAGTACTTC; CDR3: CASSYGGRIKDEQYF
D: TRBD1; J: TRBJ2-5; size: -; V: TRBV4-1; DNA: TGCGCCAGCCTACACCGACAGGGGGCAGGAGAGACCCAGTACTTC; CDR3: CASLHRQGAGETQYF